A single count supports the clone carrying this T cell receptor (beta chain). Only in-frame clones appear in the TCRdb table, and some are missing; sequencing was by immunoSEQ multiplex PCR. The sample lists more than 70,000 clones, 88% occurring once. This record belongs to a study of blood T cell repertoires in COVID-19. Per the germline V gene, CDR1 is SEHNR and CDR2 is FQNEAQ (reference sequence). V lost 7 bases and J lost 3; bases outside the gene matches: 12. CDR3 size: 17 residues. The sequence derives from a man aged 50 to 59 with active COVID-19. The chain recombines TRBV7-9 with TRBJ2-1; the match to TRBD2 covers 10 bases. The sample was peripheral blood. DNA of the CDR3: TGTGCCAGCACCAGAGGGGGGAGCGGGAGGGACTACAATGAGCAGTTCTTC. Its protein product is CASTRGGSGRDYNEQFF.